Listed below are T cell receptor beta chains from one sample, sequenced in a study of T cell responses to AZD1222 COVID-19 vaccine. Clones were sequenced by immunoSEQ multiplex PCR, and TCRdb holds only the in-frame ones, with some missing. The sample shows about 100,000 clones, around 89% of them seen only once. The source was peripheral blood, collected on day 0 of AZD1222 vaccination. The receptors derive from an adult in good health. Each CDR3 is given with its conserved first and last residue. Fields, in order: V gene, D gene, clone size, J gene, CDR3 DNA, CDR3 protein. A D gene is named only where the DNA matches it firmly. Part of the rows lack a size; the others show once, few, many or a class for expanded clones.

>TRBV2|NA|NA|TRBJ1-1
TGTGCCAGCATCCAGGATCCTGAAGCTTTCTTT
CASIQDPEAFF
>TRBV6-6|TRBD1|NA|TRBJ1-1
TGTGCCAGCAGTTACCGTACAGGGGAGTACACTGAAGCTTTCTTT
CASSYRTGEYTEAFF
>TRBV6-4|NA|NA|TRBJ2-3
TGTGCCAGCAGTGCGGGAGACACAGATACGCAGTATTTT
CASSAGDTDTQYF
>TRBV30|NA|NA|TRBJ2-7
TGTGCCTGGAGTGTAAGTCGGACGGCCCTGAGCTACTTC
CAWSVSRTALSYF
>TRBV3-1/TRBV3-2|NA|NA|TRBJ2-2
TGTGCCAGCAGGCATAATGGTCCGAACACCGGGGAGCTGTTTTTT
CASRHNGPNTGELFF
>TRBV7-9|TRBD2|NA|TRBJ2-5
TGTGCCAGCAGCCCAGGGCCGGGACTAGCGGGAGTAGGGGAGACCCAGTACTTC
CASSPGPGLAGVGETQYF
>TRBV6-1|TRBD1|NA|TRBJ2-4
TGTGCCAGCAGTGATCGGGGACAGGGAAACATTCAGTACTTC
CASSDRGQGNIQYF
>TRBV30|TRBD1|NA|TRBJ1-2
TGTGCCTGGAGTGTACTGCTAGGCAGGGGGTTCTATGGCTACACCTTC
CAWSVLLGRGFYGYTF
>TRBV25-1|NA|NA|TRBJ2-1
TGTGCCAGCAGTGAACCCCTGGCCGACTACAATGAGCAGTTCTTC
CASSEPLADYNEQFF
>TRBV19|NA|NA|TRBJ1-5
TGTGCCAGTAGTATAGACCGACAGAGCAATCAGCCCCAGCATTTT
CASSIDRQSNQPQHF
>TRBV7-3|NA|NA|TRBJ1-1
TGTGCCAGCAGCACAAGACAGAACACTGAAGCTTTCTTT
CASSTRQNTEAFF
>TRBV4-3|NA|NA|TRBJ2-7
TGCGCCAGCAGCCAAGATTGGGGTCAGATGCAGTACGAGCAGTACTTC
CASSQDWGQMQYEQYF
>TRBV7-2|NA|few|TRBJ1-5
TGTGCCAGCAGCTTGGGGCCAGGCAATCAGCCCCAGCATTTT
CASSLGPGNQPQHF
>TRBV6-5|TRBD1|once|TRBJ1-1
TGTGCCAGCACCCATGACAGGGGAACTGAAGCTTTCTTT
CASTHDRGTEAFF
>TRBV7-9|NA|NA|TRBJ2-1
TGTGCCAGCAGCTGGACAAGCTCCTACAATGAGCAGTTCTTC
CASSWTSSYNEQFF
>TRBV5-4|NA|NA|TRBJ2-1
TGTGCCAGCAGCCAGGTGGCTTACAATGAGCAGTTCTTC
CASSQVAYNEQFF
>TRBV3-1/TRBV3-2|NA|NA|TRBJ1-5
TGTGCCAGCAGCCAAGCCTCCGGGACAATGGGACCCCAGCATTTT
CASSQASGTMGPQHF
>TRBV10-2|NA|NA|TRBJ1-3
TGCGCCAGTACAGAGGGAGGGTTTTGGATGAACACCATATATTTT
CASTEGGFWMNTIYF
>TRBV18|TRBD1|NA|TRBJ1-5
TGTGCCAGCTCAGCTTTTCCCGGGACAGGGGGCGCCTATAGCAATCAGCCCCAGCATTTT
CASSAFPGTGGAYSNQPQHF
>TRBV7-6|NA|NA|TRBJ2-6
TGTGCCAGCAGCTTATTCACCTACTCTGGGGCCAACGTCCTGACTTTC
CASSLFTYSGANVLTF
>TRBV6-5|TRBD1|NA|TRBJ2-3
TGTGCCAGCAAGGAAGGGGGCTCTATAGATACGCAGTATTTT
CASKEGGSIDTQYF
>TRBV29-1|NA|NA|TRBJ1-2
TGCAGCGGGATGCAGGACGGCTATGGCTACACCTTC
CSGMQDGYGYTF
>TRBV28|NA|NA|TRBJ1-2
TGTGCCAGCAGTTTATTAGATTACTATGGCTACACCTTC
CASSLLDYYGYTF
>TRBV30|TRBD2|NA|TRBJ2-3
TGTGCCTGGAGTGGGGGACTAGCGGGAGAGTACGATACGCAGTATTTT
CAWSGGLAGEYDTQYF
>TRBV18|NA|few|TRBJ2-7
TGTGCCAGCTCACGGCCGGGACTCGAAAGCTCCTACGAGCAGTACTTC
CASSRPGLESSYEQYF
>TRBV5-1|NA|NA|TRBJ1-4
TGCGCCAGCAGCTTGGGGGGGGCAGGCGCCCCGTCTAATGAAAAACTGTTTTTT
CASSLGGAGAPSNEKLFF
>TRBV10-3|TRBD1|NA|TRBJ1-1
TGTGCCATCAGTGACCGGGGGACAGGGGCCACTGAAGCTTTCTTT
CAISDRGTGATEAFF
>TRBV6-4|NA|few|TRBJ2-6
TGTGCCAGCAGTGACAACTCTGGGGCCAACGTCCTGACTTTC
CASSDNSGANVLTF
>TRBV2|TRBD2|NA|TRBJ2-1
TGTGCCAGCAGAGGGGTAGCGGGAGGAGGGACTGAGCAGTTCTTC
CASRGVAGGGTEQFF
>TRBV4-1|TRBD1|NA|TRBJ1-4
TGCGCCAGCAGCCAAGGGTCAAGGGGGCGGAATGAAAAACTGTTTTTT
CASSQGSRGRNEKLFF
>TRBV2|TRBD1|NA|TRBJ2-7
TGTGCCAGCAGGCCCGGGACAGGGGCCACTACGTCTCCTTTC
CASRPGTGATTSPF
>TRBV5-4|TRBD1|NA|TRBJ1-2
TGTGCCAGCAGCCCATACAGGGGCTCATGGGGCTACACCTTC
CASSPYRGSWGYTF
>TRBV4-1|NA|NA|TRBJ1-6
TGCGCCAGCAGCTGGGCCGGGGGAGACAATTCACCCCTCCACTTT
CASSWAGGDNSPLHF
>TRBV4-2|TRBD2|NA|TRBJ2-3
TGTGCCAGCAGCCAAGGGGGACTAGCGGGAGATGTAGATACGCAGTATTTT
CASSQGGLAGDVDTQYF
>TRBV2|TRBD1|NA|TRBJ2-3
TGTGCCAGCAGGGCCCGGACAGGGAGCACAGATACGCAGTATTTT
CASRARTGSTDTQYF
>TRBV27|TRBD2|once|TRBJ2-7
TGTGCCAGCAGTTTTAGAGCGGGAGGCCTTAGCTCCTACGAGCAGTACTTC
CASSFRAGGLSSYEQYF
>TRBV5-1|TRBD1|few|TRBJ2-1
TGCGCCAGCACAGGACAGGGGGCCTTTAATGAGCAGTTCTTC
CASTGQGAFNEQFF
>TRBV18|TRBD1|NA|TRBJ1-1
TGTGCCAGCTCACCACGTGAGGGGGCCGACACTGAAGCTTTCTTT
CASSPREGADTEAFF
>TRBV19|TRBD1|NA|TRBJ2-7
TGTGCCAGTAGTCGACAGGGTCTTTCCTACGAGCAGTACTTC
CASSRQGLSYEQYF
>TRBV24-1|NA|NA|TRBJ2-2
TGTGCCACCAGTGACCCCATGGTGCTGCGGGACGGGGAGCTGTTTTTT
CATSDPMVLRDGELFF
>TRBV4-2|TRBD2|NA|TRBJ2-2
TGTGCCAGCAGCCAAGAGGAGGGGAGGGCCGGGGAGCTGTTTTTT
CASSQEEGRAGELFF
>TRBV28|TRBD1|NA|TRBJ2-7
TGTGCCAGCAGTTCATTATGGGTCAGGGGGCTTAGCCCCTACGAGCAGTACTTC
CASSSLWVRGLSPYEQYF
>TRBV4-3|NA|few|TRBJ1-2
TGCGCCAGCAGCCAAGATCCGGGCAGAGAGTCAGGCTACACCTTC
CASSQDPGRESGYTF
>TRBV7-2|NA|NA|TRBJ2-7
TGTGCCAGCAGCTCCGGATTTAGCTCCTACGAGCAGTACTTC
CASSSGFSSYEQYF
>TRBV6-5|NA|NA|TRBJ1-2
TGTGCCAGCAGCCTAGGACCAGTCTACGGCTACACCTTC
CASSLGPVYGYTF
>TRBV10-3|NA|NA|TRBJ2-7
TGTGCCATTGGTAGTATCCTACTCTCCTACGAGCAGTACTTC
CAIGSILLSYEQYF
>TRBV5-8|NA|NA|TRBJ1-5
TGTGCCAGCAGCTTGGTACGGGGAAGCAATCAGCCCCAGCATTTT
CASSLVRGSNQPQHF
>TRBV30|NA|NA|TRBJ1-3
TGTGCCTGGAGTCTAGGGAGCTCTGGAAACACCATATATTTT
CAWSLGSSGNTIYF
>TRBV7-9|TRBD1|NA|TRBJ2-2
TGTGCCAGCAGCCAATTAAGGGGGACAGGGAACACCGGGGAGCTGTTTTTT
CASSQLRGTGNTGELFF
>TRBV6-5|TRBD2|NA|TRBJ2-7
TGTGCCAGCGCACTAGCGGGAGGGCCCTCCTACGAGCAGTACTTC
CASALAGGPSYEQYF
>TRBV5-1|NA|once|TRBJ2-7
TGCGCCAGCAGCTCCCTCGAAGGCAGGGACGAGCAGTACTTC
CASSSLEGRDEQYF
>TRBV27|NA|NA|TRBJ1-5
TGTGCCAGCAGTTTAACAGCCAATCAGCCCCAGCATTTT
CASSLTANQPQHF
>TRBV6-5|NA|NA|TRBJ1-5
TGTGCCAGCAGTTACTCGAGCCCGGACTCCGGTCAGCCCCAGCATTTT
CASSYSSPDSGQPQHF
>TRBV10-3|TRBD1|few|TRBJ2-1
TGTGCCATCAGTCCCGGGACAGAAAACAATGAGCAGTTCTTC
CAISPGTENNEQFF
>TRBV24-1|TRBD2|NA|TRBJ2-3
TGTGCCACCATGGGACTAGCGGGAGATACGCAGTATTTT
CATMGLAGDTQYF